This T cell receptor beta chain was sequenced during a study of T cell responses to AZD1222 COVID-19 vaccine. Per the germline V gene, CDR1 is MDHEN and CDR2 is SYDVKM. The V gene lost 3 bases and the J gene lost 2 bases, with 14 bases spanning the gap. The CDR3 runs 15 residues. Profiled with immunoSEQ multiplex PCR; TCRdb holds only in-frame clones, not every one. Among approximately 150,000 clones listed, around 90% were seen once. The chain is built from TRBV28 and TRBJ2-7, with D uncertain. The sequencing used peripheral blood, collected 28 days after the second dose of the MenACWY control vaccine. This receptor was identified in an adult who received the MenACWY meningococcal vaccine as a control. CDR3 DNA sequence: TGTGCCAGCAGTTTCCCTTTTGCGGAAACCTACGAGCAGTACTTC. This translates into CASSFPFAETYEQYF.